The 11 T cell receptor beta chains in this list originate from one sample, sequenced in a study of T cell repertoires in cytomegalovirus infection. TCRdb fed the reads into MiXCR, producing one record per CDR3 protein. The table has approximately 1,000,000 distinct CDR3 sequences, 30% to 40% seen once. Their antigens are not known. Sequenced material: cultured CD8+ T cells from PBMCs, taken from culture after CMV antigen stimulation. The receptors stem from a human donor in good health (CMV status not recorded). Some clones in this sample may be carry-over from other donors' samples.

This clonotype was counted between two and nine times. CDR3 region: CASSFGTDLNSPLHF. In DNA form, the CDR3 reads TGTGCCAGCAGTTTCGGGACAGACCTCAATTCACCCCTCCACTTT. The rearrangement uses TRBV27 and TRBJ1-6; 7 positions match TRBD1. CDR1 is MNHEY and CDR2 is SMNVEV in the germline V gene (reference sequence). The CDR3 is 15 amino acids. With 3 bases clipped from V and 7 bases from J, the junction kept 6 bases outside the gene matches.

This clonotype occurred a few times. V is TRBV12-3 or TRBV12-4 and J is TRBJ1-2; 7 bases align to TRBD1. Trimming at V came to 6 bases and at J to 6 bases, leaving 4 bases not matched to a gene. The CDR3 spans 12 residues. In DNA form, the CDR3 reads TGTGCCAGCAGCAGGGGGAGGCATGGCTACACCTTC. Protein sequence: CASSRGRHGYTF.

This clonotype was seen repeatedly, ten times or more. The gene calls are TRBV7-6 and TRBJ2-7; perhaps D is TRBD1 or TRBD2 (5 bases each). Germline values: CDR1 SGHVS, CDR2 FNYEAQ. The CDR3 covers 16 residues. V lost 4 bases and J 1 base, leaving 17 bases between the germline ends. CDR3 coding DNA: TGTGCCAGCAGCTCACCCCTGGGGGTGGGTTCCTACGAGCAGTACTTC. Its translation is CASSSPLGVGSYEQYF.

The rearrangement links TRBV19 to TRBJ2-1; 8 bases are a match to TRBD2. Germline V CDR1 and CDR2: LNHDA, SQIVND (reference sequence). The CDR3 extends over 15 amino acids. V shed 2 bases, J shed 7 bases, and the junction held 7 bases outside the gene matches. CDR3 in amino acids: CASSITSGGWNEQFF. The DNA of the CDR3 is TGTGCCAGTAGTATAACCAGCGGGGGTTGGAATGAGCAGTTCTTC.

The sample holds a few counts of this clonotype. The chain carries TRBV5-1 and TRBJ2-2, with 8 bases matching TRBD2. The V gene's germline CDR1 is SGHRS and CDR2 YFSETQ. Trimming at V came to 1 base and at J to 9 bases, leaving 8 bases not matched to a gene. The CDR3 contains 15 residues. The CDR3 protein is CASSLTSGTSRELFF. The CDR3 bases are TGCGCCAGCAGCTTGACTAGCGGTACGAGCCGGGAGCTGTTTTTT. The full variable domain, rest sourced from reference TRBV5-1 and TRBJ2-2, is KAGVTQTPRYLIKTRGQQVTLSCSPISGHRSVSWYQQTPGQGLQFLFEYFSETQRNKGNFPGRFSGRQFSNSRSEMNVSTLELGDSALYLCASSLTSGTSRELFFGEGSRLTVL.

The chain uses TRBV28 and TRBJ2-1; TRBD2 aligns across 9 bases. This CDR3 comprises 15 residues. CDR1 is MDHEN and CDR2 is SYDVKM in the germline V gene. The V gene end was trimmed by 8 bases and the J gene end by 10 bases; junction bases not matched to a gene: 15. The CDR3 loop is CASGFSGLASREQFF. CDR3 bases: TGTGCCAGCGGCTTTTCGGGACTAGCATCTCGGGAGCAGTTCTTC.

This chain uses TRBV27 with TRBJ1-1; D call uncertain. The CDR3 is 15 amino acids. The V gene's germline CDR1 is MNHEY and CDR2 SMNVEV (reference sequence). Trimming removed 0 bases from V and 2 bases from J, with 10 bases in between. CDR3 DNA: TGTGCCAGCAGTTTATCGGTATCAGCAAACACTGAAGCTTTCTTT. Amino acid sequence: CASSLSVSANTEAFF.

The chain has TRBV5-1 and TRBJ2-7, with TRBD1 matching 11 bases. V dropped 4 bases and J dropped 5; count of bases not matched to a gene: 8. The germline V gene has CDR1 SGHRS and CDR2 YFSETQ. This CDR3 has 15 residues. The chain's CDR3 is CASSILGTGGNEQYF. As DNA, the CDR3 is TGCGCCAGCAGCATCCTCGGGACAGGGGGAAACGAGCAGTACTTC.

This chain uses TRBV19 with TRBJ1-5; no definite D call. Trimming took 11 bases from V and 5 from J, leaving 13 bases between them. The CDR3 is made up of 12 amino acids. Germline CDR1 is LNHDA and CDR2 is SQIVND (reference sequence). Here the CDR3 reads CAVATGDQPQHF. The CDR3 DNA is TGTGCCGTGGCGACCGGGGATCAGCCCCAGCATTTT.

The chain links TRBV7-9 to TRBJ2-7, with 10 bases lining up with TRBD2. Trimming removed 2 bases from V and 5 bases from J; junction bases left unmatched: 6. Germline V gene sequence: CDR1 SEHNR, CDR2 FQNEAQ (reference sequence). The length of the CDR3 is 15 residues. CDR3 in amino acids: CASSLKAGGPHEQYV. Here the CDR3 DNA reads TGTGCCAGCAGCTTAAAAGCGGGGGGGCCCCACGAGCAGTACGTC.

This clonotype was observed a few times. This chain uses TRBV24-1 with TRBJ1-2, with 12 bases that match TRBD1. Per germline, CDR1 KGHDR and CDR2 SFDVKD. This CDR3 region has 17 residues. J was trimmed by 6 bases and V by 9 bases; bases with no gene match: 16. Written as DNA, the CDR3 is TGTGCCACCGAGGAGTCCGGGACAGGGGGCGAGACGGATGGCTACACCTTC. Its protein product is CATEESGTGGETDGYTF.